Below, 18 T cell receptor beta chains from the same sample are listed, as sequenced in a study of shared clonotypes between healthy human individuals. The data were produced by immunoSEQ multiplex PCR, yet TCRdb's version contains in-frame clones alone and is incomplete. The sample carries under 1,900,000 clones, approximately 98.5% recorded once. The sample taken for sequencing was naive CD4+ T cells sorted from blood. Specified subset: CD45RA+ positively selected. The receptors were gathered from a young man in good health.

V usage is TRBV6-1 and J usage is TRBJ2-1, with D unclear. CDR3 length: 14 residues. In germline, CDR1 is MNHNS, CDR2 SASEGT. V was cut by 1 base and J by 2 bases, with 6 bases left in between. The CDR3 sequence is CASSEDPAYNEQFF. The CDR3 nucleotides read TGTGCCAGCAGTGAAGATCCAGCCTACAATGAGCAGTTCTTC.

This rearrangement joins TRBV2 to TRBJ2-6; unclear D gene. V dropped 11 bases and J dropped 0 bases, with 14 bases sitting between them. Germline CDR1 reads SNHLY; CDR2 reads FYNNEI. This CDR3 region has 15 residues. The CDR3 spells CAVRPLRSGANVLTF. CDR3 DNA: TGTGCCGTTCGACCCCTCCGCTCTGGGGCCAACGTCCTGACTTTC. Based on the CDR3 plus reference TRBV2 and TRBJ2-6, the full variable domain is EPEVTQTPSHQVTQMGQEVILRCVPISNHLYFYWYRQILGQKVEFLVSFYNNEISEKSEIFDDQFSVERPDGSNFTLKIRSTKLEDSAMYFCAVRPLRSGANVLTFGAGSRLTVL.

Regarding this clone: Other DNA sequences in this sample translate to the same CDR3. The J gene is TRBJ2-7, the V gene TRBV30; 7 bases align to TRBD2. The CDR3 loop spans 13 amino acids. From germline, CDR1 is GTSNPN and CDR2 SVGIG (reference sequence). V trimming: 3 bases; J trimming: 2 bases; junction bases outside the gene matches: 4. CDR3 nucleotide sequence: TGTGCCTGGAGAGCTAGCGGAACCTACGAGCAGTACTTC. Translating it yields CAWRASGTYEQYF.

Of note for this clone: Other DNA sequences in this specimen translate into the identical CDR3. Here the CDR3 DNA reads TGTGCCAGCAGCGTAGTGGTAGGCGGGACCGGGGAGCTGTTTTTT. Translated: CASSVVVGGTGELFF. The chain links TRBV9 to TRBJ2-2; D may be TRBD2 (5 bases). The CDR3 has 15 residues. CDR1 and CDR2 from the germline V gene are SGDLS and YYNGEE. The ends were cut back, 0 bases at V and 5 bases at J, with 11 bases in the middle.

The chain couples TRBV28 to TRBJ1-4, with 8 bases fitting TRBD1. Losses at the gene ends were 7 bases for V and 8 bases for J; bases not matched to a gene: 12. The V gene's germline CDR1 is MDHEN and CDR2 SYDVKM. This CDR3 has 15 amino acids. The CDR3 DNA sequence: TGTGCCAGCACTCCCCCCACAGGGGGACACGAAAAACTGTTTTTT. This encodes CASTPPTGGHEKLFF.

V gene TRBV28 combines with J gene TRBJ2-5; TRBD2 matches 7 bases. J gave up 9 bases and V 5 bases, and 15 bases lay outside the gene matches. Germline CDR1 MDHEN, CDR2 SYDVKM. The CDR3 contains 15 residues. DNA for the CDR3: TGTGCCAGCAGTCTCGGTCCCGGGGGGAGGGAGGCCCAGTACTTC. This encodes CASSLGPGGREAQYF.

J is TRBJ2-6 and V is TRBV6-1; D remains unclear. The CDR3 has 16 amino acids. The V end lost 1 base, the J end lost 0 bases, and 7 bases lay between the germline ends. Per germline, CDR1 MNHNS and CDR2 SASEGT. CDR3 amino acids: CASSEDNSSGANVLTF. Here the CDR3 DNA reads TGTGCCAGCAGTGAAGATAATAGCTCTGGGGCCAACGTCCTGACTTTC.

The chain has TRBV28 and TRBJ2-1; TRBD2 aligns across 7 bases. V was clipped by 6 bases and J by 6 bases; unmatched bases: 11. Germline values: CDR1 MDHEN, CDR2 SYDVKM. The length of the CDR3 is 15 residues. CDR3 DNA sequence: TGTGCCAGCAGCCGTCGGGGAGCGGGAATCAATGAGCAGTTCTTC. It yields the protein CASSRRGAGINEQFF.

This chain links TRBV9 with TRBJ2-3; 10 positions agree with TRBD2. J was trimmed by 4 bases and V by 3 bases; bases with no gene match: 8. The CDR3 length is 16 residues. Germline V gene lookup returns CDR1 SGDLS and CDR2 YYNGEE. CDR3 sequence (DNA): TGTGCCAGCAGCGAGGGTAGTCTAGCGGGAGCAGATACGCAGTATTTT. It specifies CASSEGSLAGADTQYF.

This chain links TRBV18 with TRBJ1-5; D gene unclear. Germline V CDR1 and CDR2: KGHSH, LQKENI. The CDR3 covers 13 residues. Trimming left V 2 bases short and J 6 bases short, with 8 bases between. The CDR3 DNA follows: TGTGCCAGCTCACCAATCGAGGGTCAGCCCCAGCATTTT. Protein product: CASSPIEGQPQHF. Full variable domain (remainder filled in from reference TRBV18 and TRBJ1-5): NAGVMQNPRHLVRRRGQEARLRCSPMKGHSHVYWYRQLPEEGLKFMVYLQKENIIDESGMPKERFSAEFPKEGPSILRIQQVVRGDSAAYFCASSPIEGQPQHFGDGTRLSIL.

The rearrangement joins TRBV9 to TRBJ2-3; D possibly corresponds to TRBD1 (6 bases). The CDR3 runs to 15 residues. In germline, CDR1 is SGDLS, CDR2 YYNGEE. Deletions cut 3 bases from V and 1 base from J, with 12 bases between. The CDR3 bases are TGTGCCAGCAGCGGACCTTGGACAGGCACAGATACGCAGTATTTT. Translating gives CASSGPWTGTDTQYF.

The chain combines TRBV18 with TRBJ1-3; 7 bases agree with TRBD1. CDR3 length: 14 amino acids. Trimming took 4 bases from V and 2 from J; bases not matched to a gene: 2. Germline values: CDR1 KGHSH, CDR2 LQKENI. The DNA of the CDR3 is TGTGCCAGCTCACTTACAGGGGCTGGAAACACCATATATTTT. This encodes CASSLTGAGNTIYF.

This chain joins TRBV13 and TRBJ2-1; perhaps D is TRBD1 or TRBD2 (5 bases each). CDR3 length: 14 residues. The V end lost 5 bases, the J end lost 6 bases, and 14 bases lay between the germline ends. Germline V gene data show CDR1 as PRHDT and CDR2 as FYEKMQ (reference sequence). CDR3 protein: CASSTTDGTNEQFF. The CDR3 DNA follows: TGTGCCAGCAGCACCACGGACGGGACCAATGAGCAGTTCTTC.

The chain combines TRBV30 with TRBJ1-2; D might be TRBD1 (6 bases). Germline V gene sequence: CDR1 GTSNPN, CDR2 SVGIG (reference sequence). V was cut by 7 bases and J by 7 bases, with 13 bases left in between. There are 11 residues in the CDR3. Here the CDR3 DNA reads TGTGCCTTATTAGGGGGACGTGGCTACACCTTC. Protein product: CALLGGRGYTF. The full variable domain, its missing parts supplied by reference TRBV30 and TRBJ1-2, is SQTIHQWPATLVQPVGSPLSLECTVEGTSNPNLYWYRQAAGRGLQLLFYSVGIGQISSEVPQNLSASRPQDRQFILSSKKLLLSDSGFYLCALLGGRGYTFGSGTRLTVV.

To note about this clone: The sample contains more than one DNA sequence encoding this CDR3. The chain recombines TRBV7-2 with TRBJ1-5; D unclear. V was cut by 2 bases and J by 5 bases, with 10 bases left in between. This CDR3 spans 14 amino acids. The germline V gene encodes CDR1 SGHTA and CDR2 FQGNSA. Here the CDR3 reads CASSLRAGDQPQHF. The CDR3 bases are TGTGCCAGCAGCTTACGGGCAGGTGATCAGCCCCAGCATTTT.

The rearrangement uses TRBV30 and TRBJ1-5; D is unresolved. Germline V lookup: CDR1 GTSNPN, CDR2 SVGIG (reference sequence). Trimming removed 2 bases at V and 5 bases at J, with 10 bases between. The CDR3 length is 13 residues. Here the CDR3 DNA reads TGTGCCTGGAGTCTTCAGGCGGATCAGCCCCAGCATTTT. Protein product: CAWSLQADQPQHF.

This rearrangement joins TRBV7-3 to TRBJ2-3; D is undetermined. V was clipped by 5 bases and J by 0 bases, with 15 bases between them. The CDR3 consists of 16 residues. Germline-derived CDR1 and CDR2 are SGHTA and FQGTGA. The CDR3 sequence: CASSAGILGSTDTQYF. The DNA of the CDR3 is TGTGCCAGCAGCGCCGGAATCCTCGGGAGCACAGATACGCAGTATTTT.

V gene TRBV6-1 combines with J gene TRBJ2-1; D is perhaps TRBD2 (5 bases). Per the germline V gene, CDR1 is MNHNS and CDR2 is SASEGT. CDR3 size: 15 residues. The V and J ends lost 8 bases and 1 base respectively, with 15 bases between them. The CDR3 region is CASRDGRRSYNEQFF. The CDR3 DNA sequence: TGTGCCAGCCGGGATGGGCGGAGGTCCTACAATGAGCAGTTCTTC.